This T cell receptor (beta chain) originates from a study of cytomegalovirus exposure and HLA in healthy donors. Study overall: Around 77 million unique TCRs from HLA-typed donors made up an early data release. Points from the study as a whole: Within an earlier analysis, most TCR beta V segments proved productive either about 87% or about 30% of the time. The study labeled more than 150 TCR beta chains cytomegalovirus-associated. In a later analysis, TCR association rates varied by HLA locus: DRB1 most, HLA-C fewest.

Primers: 60 Vbeta forward and 13 Jbeta reverse. Produced via immunoSEQ multiplex PCR; TCRdb's table is partial and in-frame only. The sample contains about 120,000 clones, roughly 82% of which appear only once. Germline V gene data show CDR1 as MNHGY and CDR2 as SAAAGT. The length of the CDR3 is 18 residues. V was pared by 0 bases and J by 5 bases, with 11 bases of the junction left unmatched. Concerning this clone itself: Antigen unknown.

Source material: PBMCs. The source is a man younger than 35 in good health and CMV-seropositive. This chain links TRBV6-8 with TRBJ2-1; TRBD2 agrees at 9 bases. DNA for the CDR3: TGTGCCAGCAGTTACTCGCCCCGGTGGGGCGGGGGGGACAATGAGCAGTTCTTC. Amino acids: CASSYSPRWGGGDNEQFF.